This TCR beta chain was recorded in a study of blood T cell repertoires in COVID-19. This clone came up once. Repertoires were generated with immunoSEQ multiplex PCR, while TCRdb's copy carries only in-frame clones and drops some. The data contain 80,000 or so clones, about 70% of them singletons. Sequencing was done on a sample of peripheral blood. This TCR was sampled from a man in his forties or fifties with active or convalescent COVID-19.

CDR3 DNA sequence: TGTGCCAGCAGCCAAGCCTCGGCGGGGGGCGCTATAGGGGAGCAGTTCTTC. Translating it yields CASSQASAGGAIGEQFF. The chain has TRBV4-2 and TRBJ2-1; 8 nucleotides align to TRBD2. The V gene's germline CDR1 is LGHNA and CDR2 YNFKEQ. The V segment lost 1 base and the J segment 10 bases; nucleotides outside the gene matches: 15. The CDR3 is 17 amino acids.